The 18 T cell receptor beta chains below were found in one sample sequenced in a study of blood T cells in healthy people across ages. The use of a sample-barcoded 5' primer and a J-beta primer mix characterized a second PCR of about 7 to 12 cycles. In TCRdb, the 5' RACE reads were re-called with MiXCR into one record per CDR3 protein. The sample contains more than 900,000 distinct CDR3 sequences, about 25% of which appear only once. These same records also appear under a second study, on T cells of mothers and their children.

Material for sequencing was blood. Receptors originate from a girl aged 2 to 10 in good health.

In DNA, the CDR3 is TGTGCTAGTGGTTTAGGCGGGAGTATCCACAATGAGCAGTTCTTC. Protein: CASGLGGSIHNEQFF. The V and J genes are TRBV12-5 and TRBJ2-1, with 7 bases matching TRBD2. CDR1 LGHNT and CDR2 FRNRAP come from the germline V gene. The trim removed 3 bases at V and 5 bases at J, leaving 7 bases unmatched. The CDR3 has 15 amino acids.

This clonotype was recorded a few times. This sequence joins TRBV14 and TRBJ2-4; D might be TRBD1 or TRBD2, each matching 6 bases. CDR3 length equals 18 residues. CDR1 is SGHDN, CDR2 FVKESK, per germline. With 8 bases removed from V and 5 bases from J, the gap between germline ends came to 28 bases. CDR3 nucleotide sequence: TGTGCCAGCCCCTTTTATCCACGTGGGGGGCGCAGAGAAAACATTCAGTACTTC. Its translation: CASPFYPRGGRRENIQYF.

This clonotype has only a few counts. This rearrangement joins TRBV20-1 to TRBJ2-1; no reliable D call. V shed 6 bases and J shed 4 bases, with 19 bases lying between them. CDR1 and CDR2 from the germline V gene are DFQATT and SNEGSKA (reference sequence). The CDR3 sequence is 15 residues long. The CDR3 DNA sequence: TGCAGTGCCGGGTCGTTCCTCGGTGGGTACAATGAGCAGTTCTTC. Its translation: CSAGSFLGGYNEQFF.

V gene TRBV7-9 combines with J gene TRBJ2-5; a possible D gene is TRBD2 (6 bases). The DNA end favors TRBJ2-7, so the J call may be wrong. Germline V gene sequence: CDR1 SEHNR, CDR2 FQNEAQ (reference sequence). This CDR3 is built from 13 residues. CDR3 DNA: TGTGCCAGCAGCGTATACGGGGGCTACGAGCAGTACTTC. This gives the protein CASSVYGGYEQYF.

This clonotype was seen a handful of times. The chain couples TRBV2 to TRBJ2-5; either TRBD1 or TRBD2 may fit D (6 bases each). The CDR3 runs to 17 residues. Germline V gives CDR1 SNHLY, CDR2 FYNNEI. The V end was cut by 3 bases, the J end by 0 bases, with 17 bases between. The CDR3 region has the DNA TGTGCCAGCAGTGATAGTCCCGGGGGCGGATACCAAGAGACCCAGTACTTC. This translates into CASSDSPGGGYQETQYF. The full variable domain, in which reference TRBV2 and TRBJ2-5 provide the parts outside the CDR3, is EPEVTQTPSHQVTQMGQEVILRCVPISNHLYFYWYRQILGQKVEFLVSFYNNEISEKSEIFDDQFSVERPDGSNFTLKIRSTKLEDSAMYFCASSDSPGGGYQETQYFGPGTRLLVL.

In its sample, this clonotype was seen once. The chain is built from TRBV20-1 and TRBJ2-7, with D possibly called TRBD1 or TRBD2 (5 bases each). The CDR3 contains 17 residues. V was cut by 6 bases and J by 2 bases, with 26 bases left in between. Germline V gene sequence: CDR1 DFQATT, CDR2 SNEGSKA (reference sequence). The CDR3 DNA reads TGCAGTGCCCTGGAGGACACCTCCCCAACGGGGACCTACGAGCAGTACTTC. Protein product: CSALEDTSPTGTYEQYF.

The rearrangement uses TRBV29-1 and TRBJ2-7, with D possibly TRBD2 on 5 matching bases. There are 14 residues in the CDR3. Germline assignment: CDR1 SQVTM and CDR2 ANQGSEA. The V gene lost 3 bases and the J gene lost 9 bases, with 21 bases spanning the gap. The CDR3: CSVEPGLTDGGQYF. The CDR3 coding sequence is TGCAGCGTTGAGCCCGGACTGACTGACGGAGGGCAGTACTTC.

The CDR3 DNA follows: TGTGCCAGCAATAGGGACGAGCAGGACTCCGGGGAGCTGTTTTTT. Translated: CASNRDEQDSGELFF. The genes are TRBV6-2 or TRBV6-3 and TRBJ2-2, with D tentatively TRBD1 or TRBD2 (5 bases each). Trimming stripped 7 bases from V and 6 bases from J, with 18 bases between. The CDR3 is 15 residues long. The germline V gene encodes CDR1 MNHEY and CDR2 SVGEGT.

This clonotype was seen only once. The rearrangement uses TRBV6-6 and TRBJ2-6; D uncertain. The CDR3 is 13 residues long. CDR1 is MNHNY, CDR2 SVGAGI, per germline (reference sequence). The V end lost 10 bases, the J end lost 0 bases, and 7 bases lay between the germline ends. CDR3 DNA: TGTGCCACCATTATCTCTGGGGCCAACGTCCTGACTTTC. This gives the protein CATIISGANVLTF.

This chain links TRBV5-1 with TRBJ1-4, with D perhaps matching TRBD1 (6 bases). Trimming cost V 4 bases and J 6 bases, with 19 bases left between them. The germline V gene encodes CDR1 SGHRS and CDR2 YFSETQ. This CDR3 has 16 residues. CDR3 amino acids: CASSGKGVTGDEKLFF. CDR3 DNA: TGCGCCAGCAGCGGTAAAGGGGTGACAGGAGATGAAAAACTGTTTTTT.

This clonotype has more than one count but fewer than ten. The CDR3 nucleotides read TGCAGCGCTCAAAGGGTGAACTATGGCTACACCTTC. It translates to CSAQRVNYGYTF. The chain combines TRBV29-1 with TRBJ1-2; D gene unclear. The ends were cut back, 7 bases at V and 2 bases at J, with 11 bases in the middle. CDR1 and CDR2 (germline): SQVTM, ANQGSEA. The CDR3 is made up of 12 amino acids.

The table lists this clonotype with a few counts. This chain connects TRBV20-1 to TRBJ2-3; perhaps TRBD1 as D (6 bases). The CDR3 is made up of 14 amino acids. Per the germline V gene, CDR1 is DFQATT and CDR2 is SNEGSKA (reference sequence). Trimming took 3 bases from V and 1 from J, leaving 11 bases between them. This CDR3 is CSARDSRGTDTQYF. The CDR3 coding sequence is TGCAGTGCTAGGGACAGCCGGGGCACAGATACGCAGTATTTT.

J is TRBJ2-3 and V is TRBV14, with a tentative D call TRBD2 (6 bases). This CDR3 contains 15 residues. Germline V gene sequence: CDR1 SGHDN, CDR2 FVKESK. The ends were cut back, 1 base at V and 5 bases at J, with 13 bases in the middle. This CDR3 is CASSQGGTPRDTQYF. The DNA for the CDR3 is TGTGCCAGCAGCCAAGGAGGGACTCCTCGAGATACGCAGTATTTT.

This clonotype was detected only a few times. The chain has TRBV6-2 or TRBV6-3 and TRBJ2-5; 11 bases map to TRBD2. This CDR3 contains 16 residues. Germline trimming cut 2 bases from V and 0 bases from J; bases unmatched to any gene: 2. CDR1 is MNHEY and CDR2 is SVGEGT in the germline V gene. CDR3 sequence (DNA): TGTGCCAGCAGTTACCGACTAGCGGGGTACCAAGAGACCCAGTACTTC. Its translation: CASSYRLAGYQETQYF.

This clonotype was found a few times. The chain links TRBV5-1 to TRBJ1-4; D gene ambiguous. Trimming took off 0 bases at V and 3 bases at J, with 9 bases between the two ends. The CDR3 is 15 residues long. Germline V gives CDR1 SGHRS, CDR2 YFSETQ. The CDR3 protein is CASSLALGSNEKLFF. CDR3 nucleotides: TGCGCCAGCAGCTTGGCCCTGGGATCTAATGAAAAACTGTTTTTT.

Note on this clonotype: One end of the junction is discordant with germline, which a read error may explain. The CDR3 coding sequence is TGTGCCAGCAGCCAAGTCAGGGGAGGCTACAATGAGCGGTTCTTC. Encoded protein: CASSQVRGGYNERFF. This chain uses TRBV14 with TRBJ2-1, with D possibly being TRBD1 or TRBD2 (6 bases each). CDR1 SGHDN and CDR2 FVKESK come from the germline V gene. The CDR3 loop spans 15 amino acids. Full variable domain (outside the CDR3, taken from reference TRBV14 and TRBJ2-1): EAGVTQFPSHSVIEKGQTVTLRCDPISGHDNLYWYRRVMGKEIKFLLHFVKESKQDESGMPNNRFLAERTGGTYSTLKVQPAELEDSGVYFCASSQVRGGYNERFFGPGTRLTVL.

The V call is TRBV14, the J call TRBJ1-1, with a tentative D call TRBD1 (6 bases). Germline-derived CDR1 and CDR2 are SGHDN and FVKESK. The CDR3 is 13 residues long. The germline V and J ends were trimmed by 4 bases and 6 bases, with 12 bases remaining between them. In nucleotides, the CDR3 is TGTGCCAGCAGCCGTACACAGGGCGCTGAAGCTTTCTTT. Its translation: CASSRTQGAEAFF. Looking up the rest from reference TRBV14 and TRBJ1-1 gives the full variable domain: EAGVTQFPSHSVIEKGQTVTLRCDPISGHDNLYWYRRVMGKEIKFLLHFVKESKQDESGMPNNRFLAERTGGTYSTLKVQPAELEDSGVYFCASSRTQGAEAFFGQGTRLTVV.

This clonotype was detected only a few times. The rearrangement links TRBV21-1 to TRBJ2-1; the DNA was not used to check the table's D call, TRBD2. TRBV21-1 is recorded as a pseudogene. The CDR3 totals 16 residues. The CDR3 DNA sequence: TGTGCCAGCAGCACCCCGGGACTAGCGGGGGGGAATGAGCAGTTCTTC. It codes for CASSTPGLAGGNEQFF.